This T cell receptor beta chain comes out of a study of cytotoxic CD8 clonotypes in ibrutinib-treated CLL (dated by TCRdb to the early 2020s). With regard to the full study: The cohort had about ten relapsed/refractory and 15 treatment-naive patients; around 17 were IGHV unmutated. Partial responses were observed in 24 patients and complete responses in 2; after a median follow-up of around 64 months, remission was maintained in 15 or so patients and progression was observed in approximately 12. Response samples were taken after a median of roughly 12 months on treatment, ranging from 6 to 36 months. Samples averaged approximately 250,000 productive templates and roughly 86,000 productive rearrangements. Longitudinal samples were available for about 30% of the 86 trial participants. Cryopreserved peripheral blood mononuclear cells were collected at three points: before therapy, at response, and at either sustained remission or disease progression. All remission and progressive disease samples were collected while patients were still receiving ibrutinib.

A remark on this clone: Its antigen is currently not known. One base away there is no much larger clone; base qualities are not given.

The time point label, read with the paper, signifies: approximately eleven months on ibrutinib. For TCR beta library preparation, about 2 micrograms of genomic DNA were isolated from cryopreserved PBMCs. Longitudinal blood samples from CLL patients receiving ibrutinib monotherapy were subjected to high-throughput TCR beta sequencing. The patients took part in an open-label, single-center phase 2 trial of ibrutinib monotherapy. On a MiSeq, deep resolution sequencing aimed for a depth between 1 in 1 million and 1 in 200,000 T cells, with each clonotype covered approximately 9.2x on average. TCR beta libraries were generated with the immunoSEQ hsTCRB Kit. The original pipeline was this. Data were analyzed with ImmunoSEQ Data Assistant and ImmunoSEQ Analyzer, with V, D and J genes assigned per IMGT definitions. Clonality was computed as one minus normalized Shannon entropy of productive rearrangement frequencies, ranging from 0 to 1. Public clonotype analysis was restricted to overrepresented clonotypes comprising at least 0.05% of each patient's repertoire. Fewer than 15 repertoires from age-matched healthy donors, obtained from immuneACCESS, served as clonality controls. TCRdb retrieved this table from immuneACCESS and kept in-frame rearrangements only. Not all clones are present; in checked studies, unresolved V genes account for under half, and no reason is known for the remainder. The DNA was the basis for D and trimming; V, J and clone size are from that table. The sample table lists 130,000 to 150,000 clones, 70% to 80% of them with a count of one. The top ten clones comprise 9.5% to 15% of the sample.

The study at large found these results: Lymph node repertoires were not examined, and the timing of sampling was not matched between patients in sustained remission and those whose disease progressed. Public clonotypes were rare and either shrank or stayed stable during treatment, and the rise in clonality at ibrutinib response reflected expansion of private clonotypes. Clonality increased at ibrutinib response, stayed stable in sustained remission, and fell back toward baseline at progression. At baseline, clonality was higher than in age-matched healthy donors and showed a strong correlation with circulating CD8+ T-cell counts.

The source material was PBMCs, sampled after 12 months of ibrutinib treatment. The sequence derives from a human donor with chronic lymphocytic leukemia.

The nucleotide sequence is TGTGCCTGGAGTGGACAGTACGAGCAGTACTTC. It specifies CAWSGQYEQYF. Rearrangement joined TRBV30 to TRBJ2-7; possibly the D gene is TRBD1, per 5 matching bases. V is clipped by 1 base and J by 4 bases, and the sequence between their germline boundaries is 5 bases long. From its cysteine to its phenylalanine, the CDR3 spans 11 amino acids. Only CDR3 DNA is held: 33 bases, read in frame from base 1. The CDR1 and CDR2 encoded by the germline V gene (reference sequence) are GTSNPN and SVGIG.